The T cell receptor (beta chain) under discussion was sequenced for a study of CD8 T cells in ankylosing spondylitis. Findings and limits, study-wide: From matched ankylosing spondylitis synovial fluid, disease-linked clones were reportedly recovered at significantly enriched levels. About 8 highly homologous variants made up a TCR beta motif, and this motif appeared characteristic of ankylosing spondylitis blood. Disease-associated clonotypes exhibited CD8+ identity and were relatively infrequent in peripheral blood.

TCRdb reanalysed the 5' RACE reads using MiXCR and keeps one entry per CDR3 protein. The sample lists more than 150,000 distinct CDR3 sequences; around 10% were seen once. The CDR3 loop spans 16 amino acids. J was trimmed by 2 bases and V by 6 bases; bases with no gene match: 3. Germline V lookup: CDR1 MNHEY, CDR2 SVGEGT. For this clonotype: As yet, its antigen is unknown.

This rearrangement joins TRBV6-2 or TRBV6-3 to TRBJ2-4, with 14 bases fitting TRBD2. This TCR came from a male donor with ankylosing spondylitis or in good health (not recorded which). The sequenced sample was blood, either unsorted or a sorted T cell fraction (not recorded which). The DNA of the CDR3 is TGTGCCAGCAGGCGGACTAGCGGGGGGACCAAAAACATTCAGTACTTC. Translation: CASRRTSGGTKNIQYF.